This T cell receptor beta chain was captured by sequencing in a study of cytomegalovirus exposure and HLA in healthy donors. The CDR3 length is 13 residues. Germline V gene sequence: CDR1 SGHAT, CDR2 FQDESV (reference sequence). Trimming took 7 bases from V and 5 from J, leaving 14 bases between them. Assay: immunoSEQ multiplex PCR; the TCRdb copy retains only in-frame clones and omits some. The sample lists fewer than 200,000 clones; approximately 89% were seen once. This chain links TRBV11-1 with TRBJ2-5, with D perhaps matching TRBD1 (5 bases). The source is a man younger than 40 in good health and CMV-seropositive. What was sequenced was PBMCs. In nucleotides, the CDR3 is TGTGCCAGCACCGACAGAAACGGGGAGACCCAGTACTTC. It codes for CASTDRNGETQYF.